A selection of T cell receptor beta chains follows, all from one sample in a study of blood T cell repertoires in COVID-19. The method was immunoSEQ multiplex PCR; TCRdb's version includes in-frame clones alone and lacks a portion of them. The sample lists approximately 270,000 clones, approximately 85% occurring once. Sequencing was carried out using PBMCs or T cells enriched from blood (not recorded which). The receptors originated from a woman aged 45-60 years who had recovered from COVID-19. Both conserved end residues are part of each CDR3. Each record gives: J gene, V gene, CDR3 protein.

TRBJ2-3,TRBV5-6,CALSRGGVTDTQYF
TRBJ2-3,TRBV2,CASSRTSGGPDTQYF
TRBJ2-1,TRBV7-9,CASSPNGQGLGEQFF
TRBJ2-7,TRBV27,CASSLGGTGSSYEQYF
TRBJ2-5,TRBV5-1,CASSLALGETQYF
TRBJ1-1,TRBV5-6,CASSRRGVKAFF
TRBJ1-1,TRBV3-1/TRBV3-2,CASSQEVTRGTEAFF
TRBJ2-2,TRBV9,CASSVDGGSGELFF
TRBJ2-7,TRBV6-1,CASRESQVLPTYEQYF
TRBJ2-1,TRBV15,CATSSGRFYNEQFF
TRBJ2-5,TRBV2,CASSVSGAQETQYF
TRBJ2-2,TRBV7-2,CASSLVGGLAGSGELFF
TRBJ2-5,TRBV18,CASSRQGQGKETQYF
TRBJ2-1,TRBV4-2,CASSQELGAVYNEQFF
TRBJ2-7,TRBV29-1,CRKKGRTYEQYF
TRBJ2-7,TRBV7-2,CATRVAGGLYEQYF
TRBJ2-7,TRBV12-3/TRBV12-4,CASTLDSSYEQYF
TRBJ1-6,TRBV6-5,CASSPELYNSPLHF
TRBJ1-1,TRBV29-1,CSVDGRNTEAFF